The 21 T cell receptor beta chains listed next were all sequenced from one sample in a study of vaccination effects on CD4 cells after COVID-19. The method was immunoSEQ multiplex PCR; TCRdb's version includes in-frame clones alone and lacks a portion of them. Of 60,000 to 75,000 clones listed, about 69% were seen once; the top ten hold less than 5.5%. Prior to sequencing, the ViraFEST assay stimulated PBMC with viral peptide pools, which expanded the antigen-specific CD4+ T cells. Investigators separated out CD4+ T cells once more than nine days of culture had passed. Sometime from March through December 2020, the person acquired a SARS-CoV-2 infection that PCR confirmed. Antigens for these TCRs are unknown. The sequencing used CD4+ T cells from PBMCs cultured with HIV peptides, collected before COVID-19 vaccination. Specified subset: HIV-1 Nef peptide pool negative control/reference culture. These receptors were taken from a human donor who had a prior SARS-CoV-2 infection.

The V gene is TRBV12-5, the J gene TRBJ2-7, with 8 bases fitting TRBD2. The V gene end was trimmed by 2 bases and the J gene end by 5 bases; junction bases not matched to a gene: 14. In germline, CDR1 is LGHNT, CDR2 FRNRAP. This CDR3 has 17 residues. The CDR3 DNA is TGTGCTAGTGGTTTGTCCCCCTCCCGGGAGGGGATCCACGAGCAGTACTTC. It is translated as CASGLSPSREGIHEQYF.

The chain links TRBV6-5 to TRBJ2-1; the D gene could be TRBD1 or TRBD2 (5 bases each). CDR3 length equals 15 residues. Trimming shortened V by 2 bases and J by 8 bases, and 16 bases separated the two germline ends. The V gene's germline CDR1 is MNHEY and CDR2 SVGAGI. CDR3 protein: CASSYGGEGIYEQFF. CDR3 coding DNA: TGTGCCAGCAGTTACGGGGGAGAGGGGATTTATGAGCAGTTCTTC.

The chain has TRBV5-1 and TRBJ2-3; TRBD2 matches 10 bases. The junction had 6 bases not matched to a gene; V was cut back by 3 bases and J by 2 bases. The CDR3 spans 16 residues. The V gene's germline CDR1 is SGHRS and CDR2 YFSETQ. The DNA of the CDR3 is TGCGCCAGCAGCTGGTTAGCGGGGGGCTACACAGATACGCAGTATTTT. This gives the protein CASSWLAGGYTDTQYF.

The V call is TRBV28, the J call TRBJ2-7; TRBD1 aligns across 8 bases. This CDR3 is built from 15 residues. With V trimmed by 5 bases and J by 2 bases, 8 bases remained unmatched. Germline values: CDR1 MDHEN, CDR2 SYDVKM. The CDR3 nucleotides are TGTGCCAGCAGTATCACCGGGACAGGAGCCTACGAGCAGTACTTC. Translation: CASSITGTGAYEQYF.

The V gene is TRBV5-5, the J gene TRBJ2-1; D is ambiguous. Germline lookup yields CDR1 SGHKS and CDR2 YYEKEE (reference sequence). Trimming removed 1 base from V and 10 bases from J, with 9 bases in between. The CDR3 is made up of 12 amino acids. The CDR3 sequence: CASSLLPGEQFF. CDR3 nucleotides: TGTGCCAGCAGCTTGTTGCCCGGAGAGCAGTTCTTC. The whole variable domain, remainder taken from reference TRBV5-5 and TRBJ2-1, is DAGVTQSPTHLIKTRGQQVTLRCSPISGHKSVSWYQQVLGQGPQFIFQYYEKEERGRGNFPDRFSARQFPNYSSELNVNALLLGDSALYLCASSLLPGEQFFGPGTRLTVL.

V gene TRBV11-2 combines with J gene TRBJ2-5; 9 bases fit TRBD2. This CDR3 is built from 14 residues. Germline V gene sequence: CDR1 SGHAT, CDR2 FQNNGV. V lost 5 bases and J lost 5; bases outside the gene matches: 6. Here the CDR3 DNA reads TGTGCCAGCAGCAAGAGCGGGGGGAGGGAGACCCAGTACTTC. It specifies CASSKSGGRETQYF.

J is TRBJ2-1 and V is TRBV9; 13 positions agree with TRBD2. Germline CDR1 reads SGDLS; CDR2 reads YYNGEE. J gave up 8 bases and V 4 bases, and 3 bases lay outside the gene matches. This CDR3 has 14 amino acids. The CDR3 DNA is TGTGCCAGCAGCATAGGACTAGCGGGGGATGAGCAGTTCTTC. It encodes CASSIGLAGDEQFF.

The chain recombines TRBV7-2 with TRBJ2-5; a weak D match, TRBD2 (6 bases). V was shortened by 5 bases and J by 2 bases, with 15 bases between the two germline ends. CDR1 and CDR2 (germline): SGHTA, FQGNSA. The CDR3 is 15 residues long. This chain's CDR3 is CASSERPGRQETQYF. The CDR3 nucleotides read TGTGCCAGCAGCGAGCGCCCCGGGAGACAAGAGACCCAGTACTTC.

The gene calls are TRBV30 and TRBJ2-1; 8 bases agree with TRBD2. Germline lookup yields CDR1 GTSNPN and CDR2 SVGIG (reference sequence). The V segment lost 5 bases and the J segment 0 bases; nucleotides outside the gene matches: 3. This CDR3 spans 14 amino acids. The CDR3 loop is CAWESGSSYNEQFF. CDR3 bases: TGTGCCTGGGAGAGCGGGAGCTCCTACAATGAGCAGTTCTTC.

This clone was found a few times. The chain uses TRBV19 and TRBJ1-2, with D possibly matching TRBD1 (5 bases). Trimming took 4 bases from V and 5 from J, leaving 11 bases between them. Germline V CDR1 and CDR2: LNHDA, SQIVND (reference sequence). The CDR3 covers 13 residues. CDR3 sequence reads: CASSTAGPYGYTF. Here the CDR3 DNA reads TGTGCCAGTAGTACCGCAGGGCCATATGGCTACACCTTC.

A few counts support this clone. The chain combines TRBV5-1 with TRBJ1-3; D perhaps matches TRBD1 (6 bases). Per germline, CDR1 SGHRS and CDR2 YFSETQ. The CDR3 covers 16 residues. With 0 bases removed from V and 1 base from J, the gap between germline ends came to 11 bases. In nucleotides, the CDR3 is TGCGCCAGCAGCTTGGGGTACAGGGCATCTGGAAACACCATATATTTT. Encoded protein: CASSLGYRASGNTIYF.

The chain employs TRBV7-9 and TRBJ1-6; D is uncertain. CDR3 length: 15 amino acids. Trimming took off 0 bases at V and 8 bases at J, with 11 bases between the two ends. Germline assignment: CDR1 SEHNR and CDR2 FQNEAQ (reference sequence). The CDR3: CASSLARIAHSPLHF. CDR3 DNA sequence: TGTGCCAGCAGCTTAGCGCGGATAGCTCATTCACCCCTCCACTTT.

This chain links TRBV7-2 with TRBJ1-6; 7 bases map to TRBD1. Germline values: CDR1 SGHTA, CDR2 FQGNSA. This CDR3 is built from 18 residues. Germline trimming cut 5 bases from V and 7 bases from J; bases unmatched to any gene: 17. The CDR3 loop is CASSPGGTAPGGNSPLHF. The CDR3 DNA follows: TGTGCCAGCAGCCCTGGCGGGACAGCTCCTGGTGGGAATTCACCCCTCCACTTT.

The chain uses TRBV3-1 (or the pseudogene TRBV3-2) and TRBJ2-5; D is possibly TRBD2 (5 bases). CDR1 is LGHDT and CDR2 is YNNKEL in the germline V gene (reference sequence). V was pared by 1 base and J by 2 bases, with 11 bases between. This CDR3 is 15 amino acids long. The CDR3 nucleotides read TGTGCCAGCAGCCAAGTTGCTCAGCGGCAAGAGACCCAGTACTTC. It specifies CASSQVAQRQETQYF.

The chain couples TRBV6-1 to TRBJ2-7; unclear D gene. Germline CDR1 is MNHNS and CDR2 is SASEGT. V gave up 3 bases and J gave up 4 bases, with 13 bases separating them. This CDR3 comprises 14 residues. The CDR3 loop is CASSDIEPRYEQYF. The CDR3 DNA follows: TGTGCCAGCAGTGATATTGAGCCCAGGTACGAGCAGTACTTC.

The J gene is TRBJ1-2, the V gene TRBV11-2; D is perhaps TRBD1 (5 bases). Looked up from germline, CDR1 is SGHAT and CDR2 is FQNNGV. V lost 5 bases to trimming and J lost 4 bases, with 14 bases between them. The CDR3 spans 14 residues. CDR3 amino acids: CASSAVPDSYGYTF. The CDR3 DNA reads TGTGCCAGCAGCGCGGTCCCCGACAGCTATGGCTACACCTTC.

The table lists this clone with a few counts. The V and J genes are TRBV7-9 and TRBJ1-2; weak D call: TRBD1 (6 bases). The CDR3 is made up of 14 amino acids. The germline gives CDR1 SEHNR, CDR2 FQNEAQ (reference sequence). V lost 5 bases and J lost 3, with 13 bases in between. The CDR3 loop is CASSINRVDYGYTF. DNA of the CDR3: TGTGCCAGCAGCATAAACAGGGTGGACTATGGCTACACCTTC.

The CDR3 reads CASSPRGGSYEQYF. The CDR3 region has the DNA TGTGCCAGCAGCCCCAGGGGGGGTTCCTACGAGCAGTACTTC. The V and J genes are TRBV7-9 and TRBJ2-7, with D perhaps assigned TRBD1 or TRBD2 (7 bases each). The CDR3 is 14 amino acids. Between the trimmed V and J ends, which lost 5 bases and 1 base, there was a span of 12 bases. Germline CDR1 reads SEHNR; CDR2 reads FQNEAQ (reference sequence).

V usage is TRBV5-4 and J usage is TRBJ1-2, with 9 nucleotides matching TRBD1. CDR1 SGHNT and CDR2 YYREEE come from the germline V gene (reference sequence). The ends lost 4 bases at V and 7 bases at J; junction bases unmatched: 11. The CDR3 contains 15 residues. CDR3 region: CASSPSWDRVIGYTF. The CDR3 region has the DNA TGTGCCAGCAGCCCCTCGTGGGACAGGGTAATTGGCTACACCTTC.

This chain connects TRBV24-1 to TRBJ2-1; D gene uncertain. V was clipped by 0 bases and J by 7 bases, with 6 bases between them. The CDR3 has 13 residues. Germline CDR1 is KGHDR and CDR2 is SFDVKD. CDR3 amino acids: CATSDLSPNEQFF. The CDR3 nucleotides are TGTGCCACCAGTGATTTGTCGCCGAATGAGCAGTTCTTC.

The chain couples TRBV7-9 to TRBJ1-1; the D is unclear. Between the trimmed V and J ends, which lost 2 bases and 4 bases, there was a span of 11 bases. The germline CDR1 and CDR2 sequences are SEHNR and FQNEAQ (reference sequence). This CDR3 has 14 residues. Written as DNA, the CDR3 is TGTGCCAGCAGCTTATATTCGGGAATCACTGAAGCTTTCTTT. Amino acid sequence: CASSLYSGITEAFF.